A single sample is the source of the 10 T cell receptor beta chains below, sequenced in a study of graft-versus-host responses after intestinal transplantation. Antigen specificity for these receptors is unknown. TCRdb's table, derived via immunoSEQ multiplex PCR, lists solely in-frame clones and lacks some. The data show around 99,000 clones, with approximately 94% seen just once and about 2% held by the top ten. The specimen was unstimulated CD8+ T cells sorted from spleen or lymph node cells, collected before intestinal transplant. Receptors were obtained from a human donor who received an intestinal transplant.

This clone has just one count. The rearrangement joins TRBV27 to TRBJ2-2; 10 nucleotides align to TRBD1. Germline-derived CDR1 and CDR2 are MNHEY and SMNVEV (reference sequence). CDR3 length: 15 residues. J lost 4 bases, V lost 6 bases, and 5 bases had no gene match. The CDR3 coding sequence is TGTGCCAGCAGAGAACGGACAGGGGGCACCGGGGAGCTGTTTTTT. It codes for CASRERTGGTGELFF.

The gene calls are TRBV9 and TRBJ2-3; TRBD2 matches at 10 bases. CDR1 and CDR2 (germline): SGDLS, YYNGEE. The V and J ends lost 1 base and 6 bases, in that order; junction bases with no gene match: 14. The CDR3 has 18 residues. This CDR3 reads CASSVPGSGGPSVDTQYF. DNA for the CDR3: TGTGCCAGCAGCGTACCTGGTAGCGGGGGGCCGAGCGTCGATACGCAGTATTTT.

The chain couples TRBV10-1 to TRBJ2-1, with 10 bases identical to TRBD2. The V and J ends lost 5 bases and 8 bases, in that order; junction bases with no gene match: 12. The CDR3 is made up of 16 amino acids. Germline CDR1 and CDR2: WNHNN and SYGVQD (reference sequence). CDR3 coding DNA: TGCGCCAGCAGTTACGGACTAAGCGGGGGGGCCCATGAGCAGTTCTTC. The encoded protein is CASSYGLSGGAHEQFF.

The chain couples TRBV7-2 to TRBJ2-1; 11 nucleotides line up with TRBD2. The germline V gene has CDR1 SGHTA and CDR2 FQGNSA. V gave up 5 bases and J gave up 6 bases; unmatched junction bases: 6. The length of the CDR3 is 15 residues. The chain's CDR3 is CASSPGLAGLNEQFF. The CDR3 coding sequence is TGTGCCAGCAGCCCCGGACTAGCGGGTCTCAATGAGCAGTTCTTC.

This chain uses TRBV27 with TRBJ1-5; 7 nucleotides match TRBD1. This CDR3 region has 18 residues. CDR1 MNHEY and CDR2 SMNVEV come from the germline V gene (reference sequence). The junction had 13 bases not matched to a gene; V was cut back by 0 bases and J by 5 bases. The CDR3 loop reads CASSLSTPSGGHDQPQHF. CDR3 nucleotide sequence: TGTGCCAGCAGTTTATCCACCCCCTCAGGGGGGCACGATCAGCCCCAGCATTTT.

V gene TRBV10-3 combines with J gene TRBJ1-6, with D perhaps TRBD1 (6 bases). Deletions cut 2 bases from V and 10 bases from J, with 12 bases between. Germline CDR1 reads ENHRY; CDR2 reads SYGVKD. The CDR3 runs to 14 residues. The CDR3: CAISEGRGDSPLHF. In nucleotides, the CDR3 is TGTGCCATCAGTGAGGGGAGGGGGGACTCACCCCTCCACTTT.

This chain links TRBV27 with TRBJ1-1, with D possibly TRBD1 on 5 matching bases. The CDR3 covers 13 residues. V dropped 7 bases and J dropped 2 bases, with 11 bases sitting between them. The germline V gene has CDR1 MNHEY and CDR2 SMNVEV (reference sequence). CDR3 in amino acids: CASTSTVNTEAFF. CDR3 coding DNA: TGTGCCAGCACCTCGACAGTTAACACTGAAGCTTTCTTT.

The chain links TRBV28 to TRBJ2-3; D is perhaps TRBD2 (5 bases). Per germline, CDR1 MDHEN and CDR2 SYDVKM. This CDR3 spans 13 amino acids. The ends were cut back, 5 bases at V and 8 bases at J, with 14 bases in the middle. This CDR3 reads CASSPGGQGTQYF. CDR3 bases: TGTGCCAGCAGTCCAGGAGGCCAAGGTACGCAGTATTTT. Using reference TRBV28 and TRBJ2-3 for the parts outside the CDR3, the full variable domain is DVKVTQSSRYLVKRTGEKVFLECVQDMDHENMFWYRQDPGLGLRLIYFSYDVKMKEKGDIPEGYSVSREKKERFSLILESASTNQTSMYLCASSPGGQGTQYFGPGTRLTVL.

V gene TRBV30 combines with J gene TRBJ2-7; the match to TRBD1 covers 8 bases. Trimming removed 0 bases from V and 6 bases from J; junction bases left unmatched: 1. CDR1 and CDR2 from the germline V gene are GTSNPN and SVGIG (reference sequence). The CDR3 is 12 residues long. The CDR3 sequence is CAWSVTGVEQYF. The CDR3 coding sequence is TGTGCCTGGAGTGTGACAGGGGTCGAGCAGTACTTC.

The chain has TRBV7-8 and TRBJ2-7, with 12 bases that match TRBD1. This CDR3 is built from 19 residues. Germline CDR1 reads SGHVS; CDR2 reads FQNEAQ. The J segment lost 2 bases and the V segment lost 2 bases, leaving 13 bases of the junction unmatched. The CDR3 spells CASSLTPLPGTGGPYEQYF. Here the CDR3 DNA reads TGTGCCAGCAGCTTAACCCCCCTCCCAGGGACAGGGGGCCCCTACGAGCAGTACTTC.